Each of the 4 T cell receptor beta chains below was sequenced from the same sample in a study of blood T cell repertoires in COVID-19. The repertoire was sequenced with immunoSEQ multiplex PCR; TCRdb's copy has only in-frame clones and lacks some. The sample has 18,000 or so clones, 90% to 95% seen once. Sequences were obtained from peripheral blood. The source of these receptors is a woman aged 45-65 years with active COVID-19.

J is TRBJ1-2 and V is TRBV28; D is unclear. V was cut by 5 bases and J by 3 bases, with 7 bases left in between. Germline lookup yields CDR1 MDHEN and CDR2 SYDVKM. The CDR3 sequence is 12 residues long. In DNA, the CDR3 is TGTGCCAGCAGTGTAACAGACTATGGCTACACCTTC. Amino acids: CASSVTDYGYTF.

The V call is TRBV5-1, the J call TRBJ1-1, with 8 bases that match TRBD1. Trimming cost V 4 bases and J 4 bases; bases outside gene matches: 9. The CDR3 has 15 amino acids. Per the germline V gene, CDR1 is SGHRS and CDR2 is YFSETQ. CDR3 residues: CASSPNPDRATEAFF. CDR3 bases: TGCGCCAGCAGCCCCAATCCGGACAGGGCCACTGAAGCTTTCTTT.

J is TRBJ2-7 and V is TRBV30; TRBD1 aligns across 9 bases. This CDR3 is built from 15 residues. Germline trimming cut 4 bases from V and 6 bases from J; bases unmatched to any gene: 13. CDR1 and CDR2 (germline): GTSNPN, SVGIG (reference sequence). CDR3 coding DNA: TGTGCCTGGACCGTGGGTGGGACAGGGCCAAGCGAGCAGTACTTC. Amino acids: CAWTVGGTGPSEQYF. The whole variable domain, remainder taken from reference TRBV30 and TRBJ2-7, is SQTIHQWPATLVQPVGSPLSLECTVEGTSNPNLYWYRQAAGRGLQLLFYSVGIGQISSEVPQNLSASRPQDRQFILSSKKLLLSDSGFYLCAWTVGGTGPSEQYFGPGTRLTVT.

The chain links TRBV19 to TRBJ1-1, with 10 bases that match TRBD1. The CDR3 is made up of 15 amino acids. Per germline, CDR1 LNHDA and CDR2 SQIVND (reference sequence). With 3 bases clipped from V and 4 bases from J, the junction kept 5 bases outside the gene matches. CDR3 sequence (DNA): TGTGCCAGTAGTATCCCGGGACAGGGGAGCACTGAAGCTTTCTTT. Translating gives CASSIPGQGSTEAFF.